Each of the 16 T cell receptor beta chains below was sequenced from the same sample in a study of blood T cell repertoires in COVID-19. The method was immunoSEQ multiplex PCR; TCRdb's version includes in-frame clones alone and lacks a portion of them. This table has roughly 230,000 clones, approximately 85% appearing once. Material for sequencing was peripheral blood. The origin of the receptors is a man aged 50 to 59 with COVID-19, enrolled during active disease.

This chain uses TRBV30 with TRBJ1-1, with D possibly matching TRBD1 (5 bases). V lost 3 bases, J lost 2 bases, and 10 bases lay in between. The CDR3 is 13 residues long. The germline V gene encodes CDR1 GTSNPN and CDR2 SVGIG (reference sequence). The CDR3 loop reads CAWRGLPNTEAFF. The CDR3 DNA sequence: TGTGCCTGGAGGGGACTACCCAACACTGAAGCTTTCTTT. Full variable domain (rest looked up from reference TRBV30 and TRBJ1-1): SQTIHQWPATLVQPVGSPLSLECTVEGTSNPNLYWYRQAAGRGLQLLFYSVGIGQISSEVPQNLSASRPQDRQFILSSKKLLLSDSGFYLCAWRGLPNTEAFFGQGTRLTVV.

This clone was seen a handful of times. V is TRBV19 and J is TRBJ1-2; 9 bases line up with TRBD1. The CDR3 contains 16 residues. Looked up from germline, CDR1 is LNHDA and CDR2 is SQIVND (reference sequence). The ends lost 6 bases at V and 2 bases at J; junction bases unmatched: 10. This CDR3 reads CASRDRGYSQNYGYTF. CDR3 DNA: TGTGCCAGTAGGGACAGGGGCTACAGTCAGAACTATGGCTACACCTTC.

On this clone itself: One end of the junction is discordant with germline, which a read error may explain. The chain combines TRBV6-1 with TRBJ2-7; 10 nucleotides match TRBD1. The CDR3 runs to 15 residues. Looked up from germline, CDR1 is MNHNS and CDR2 is SASEGT. CDR3 sequence (DNA): TGTGCCAGCAGTGAAGCGACCGGGACAGGGGTAGGAGCCGCCTTC. The encoded protein is CASSEATGTGVGAAF.

The chain recombines TRBV5-1 with TRBJ2-2, with TRBD1 matching over 10 bases. With 4 bases clipped from V and 5 bases from J, the junction kept 14 bases outside the gene matches. The CDR3 runs to 18 residues. Germline values: CDR1 SGHRS, CDR2 YFSETQ. The CDR3: CASSGGQGFLIGTGELFF. The CDR3 nucleotides read TGCGCCAGCAGCGGGGGACAGGGGTTCCTTATAGGGACCGGGGAGCTGTTTTTT.

V and J are TRBV4-2 and TRBJ2-7; 8 positions match TRBD1. CDR3 length: 14 amino acids. The V and J ends lost 4 bases and 5 bases, in that order; junction bases with no gene match: 7. The germline gives CDR1 LGHNA, CDR2 YNFKEQ. The CDR3 nucleotides read TGTGCCAGCAGCCCGGGACAGGTTCACGACGAGCAGTACTTC. Residues: CASSPGQVHDEQYF.

This rearrangement joins TRBV5-1 to TRBJ2-7; D remains unclear. CDR3 size: 14 residues. Looked up from germline, CDR1 is SGHRS and CDR2 is YFSETQ. Trimming removed 0 bases from V and 1 base from J, with 8 bases in between. The DNA of the CDR3 is TGCGCCAGCAGCTTGGGGTCAGCGTCCTACGAGCAGTACTTC. The encoded protein is CASSLGSASYEQYF. Using reference TRBV5-1 and TRBJ2-7 for the parts outside the CDR3, the full variable domain is KAGVTQTPRYLIKTRGQQVTLSCSPISGHRSVSWYQQTPGQGLQFLFEYFSETQRNKGNFPGRFSGRQFSNSRSEMNVSTLELGDSALYLCASSLGSASYEQYFGPGTRLTVT.

This clone was seen a single time. The CDR3 sequence: CASSLPGSGANVLTF. CDR3 in DNA: TGTGCCAGCAGCTTGCCGGGCTCTGGGGCCAACGTCCTGACTTTC. This chain uses TRBV5-6 with TRBJ2-6; no definite D call. The length of the CDR3 is 15 residues. CDR1 is SGHDT, CDR2 YYEEEE, per germline. Trimming shortened V by 1 base and J by 0 bases, and 5 bases separated the two germline ends.

The rearrangement joins TRBV6-5 to TRBJ2-1; the match to TRBD2 covers 8 bases. Looked up from germline, CDR1 is MNHEY and CDR2 is SVGAGI. This CDR3 has 15 residues. The ends lost 6 bases at V and 5 bases at J; junction bases unmatched: 9. CDR3 coding DNA: TGTGCCAGCAGGCCCCCCGGGGGGGCAAACAATGAGCAGTTCTTC. The encoded protein is CASRPPGGANNEQFF.

V usage is TRBV7-2 and J usage is TRBJ1-6, with D tentatively TRBD1 (6 bases). The ends were cut back, 5 bases at V and 0 bases at J, with 14 bases in the middle. The CDR3 consists of 17 residues. Germline V CDR1 and CDR2: SGHTA, FQGNSA. The CDR3 spells CASSLVTGNSYNSPLHF. CDR3 sequence (DNA): TGTGCCAGCAGCCTTGTTACAGGGAACTCCTATAATTCACCCCTCCACTTT.

The genes are TRBV11-3 and TRBJ2-3, with 9 bases that match TRBD1. The CDR3 totals 15 residues. V lost 3 bases and J lost 4; bases outside the gene matches: 5. Germline lookup yields CDR1 SGHNT and CDR2 YENEEA. Here the CDR3 DNA reads TGTGCCAGCAGCTTGGGACAGGGAAATTCAGATACGCAGTATTTT. This encodes CASSLGQGNSDTQYF.

The chain has TRBV19 and TRBJ1-1, with 7 bases matching TRBD1. Germline CDR1 is LNHDA and CDR2 is SQIVND (reference sequence). The CDR3 contains 17 residues. The trim removed 5 bases at V and 2 bases at J, leaving 14 bases unmatched. The CDR3 DNA follows: TGTGCCAGTAGTCCCGCGGGCTACAGGGGCGGCAACACTGAAGCTTTCTTT. Protein: CASSPAGYRGGNTEAFF.

The chain carries TRBV20-1 and TRBJ1-6; 8 positions agree with TRBD1. CDR3 size: 17 residues. From germline, CDR1 is DFQATT and CDR2 SNEGSKA (reference sequence). V lost 3 bases to trimming and J lost 6 bases; unmatched junction nucleotides: 13. CDR3 loop: CSASAQGAPVGNSPLHF. CDR3 DNA sequence: TGCAGTGCTAGTGCCCAGGGGGCCCCCGTAGGTAATTCACCCCTCCACTTT.

The chain carries TRBV5-1 and TRBJ1-1; D not resolved. The CDR3 extends over 17 amino acids. Deletions cut 2 bases from V and 1 base from J, with 18 bases between. Germline V lookup: CDR1 SGHRS, CDR2 YFSETQ. CDR3 amino acids: CASSLGRTEVRNTEAFF. For the CDR3, the DNA is TGCGCCAGCAGCTTAGGACGGACTGAAGTAAGGAACACTGAAGCTTTCTTT.

The CDR3 DNA follows: TGCAGCGTTGTTATCGGCGGGGGGGTCTCCTACGAGCAGTACTTC. Translated: CSVVIGGGVSYEQYF. The chain uses TRBV29-1 and TRBJ2-7; 9 positions match TRBD2. This CDR3 contains 15 residues. J lost 0 bases, V lost 4 bases, and 7 bases had no gene match. CDR1 is SQVTM and CDR2 is ANQGSEA in the germline V gene.

The CDR3 reads CASTKGGPRTDTQYF. CDR3 nucleotides: TGTGCCAGCACCAAGGGGGGGCCTCGCACAGATACGCAGTATTTT. The gene calls are TRBV9 and TRBJ2-3; D perhaps matches TRBD2 (7 bases). The CDR3 extends over 15 amino acids. CDR1 and CDR2 from the germline V gene are SGDLS and YYNGEE. V was pared by 6 bases and J by 1 base, with 15 bases between.

Only a few counts were recorded for this clone. V is TRBV27 and J is TRBJ2-7, with 9 bases aligning to TRBD2. The length of the CDR3 is 13 residues. Per the germline V gene, CDR1 is MNHEY and CDR2 is SMNVEV (reference sequence). V shed 6 bases and J 7 bases; nucleotides not matched to a gene: 7. CDR3 loop: CASRLAGDNEQYF. CDR3 sequence (DNA): TGTGCCAGCAGGTTAGCGGGGGACAATGAGCAGTACTTC.